The rows below give T cell receptor beta chains drawn from one sample of a study of cytomegalovirus exposure and HLA in healthy donors. Libraries were prepared by immunoSEQ multiplex PCR; TCRdb keeps only in-frame clonotypes and omits some of them. The data show under 200,000 clones, 76% seen once. The sequenced sample consisted of PBMCs. Source of these receptors: a female donor in good health and CMV-seronegative. The CDR3 runs from the conserved cysteine through the conserved F or W. The D gene is left open where the match is weak. A clone size is listed for some rows: how often the clone was seen (once, few, many), or a class if it is expanded.

D gene	clone size	V gene	J gene	CDR3 DNA	CDR3 protein
.	once	TRBV4-2	TRBJ2-1	TGTGCCAGCAGTCCATATGTAGGGGGAAATAACAATGAGCAGTTCTTC	CASSPYVGGNNNEQFF
TRBD2	.	TRBV9	TRBJ2-2	TGTGCCAGCAGTGCACCCGGGGGGACCGGGGAGCTGTTTTTT	CASSAPGGTGELFF
.	once	TRBV4-3	TRBJ1-2	TGCGCCAGCAGCCAATCCGCTAACTATGGCTACACCTTC	CASSQSANYGYTF
TRBD2	.	TRBV7-6	TRBJ2-2	TGTGCCAGCAGCTCCCGGGGGGGGGCACAGAACACCGGGGAGCTGTTTTTT	CASSSRGGAQNTGELFF
TRBD2	.	TRBV6-4	TRBJ2-7	TGTGCCAGCAAAGGCCCTAGCGGGGAATTACTTCACTACGAGCAGTACTTC	CASKGPSGELLHYEQYF
TRBD2	.	TRBV6-5	TRBJ2-7	TGTGCCAGCAGTTACTCAGGGACTAGCGCCTACGAGCAGTACTTC	CASSYSGTSAYEQYF
TRBD2	.	TRBV28	TRBJ2-5	TGTGCCAGCAGACCTCCGGGGGGAGGTAAAGAGACCCAGTACTTC	CASRPPGGGKETQYF
TRBD1	.	TRBV7-2	TRBJ1-2	TGTGCCAGCAGCCGGACAGGTACTTACTATGGCTACACCTTC	CASSRTGTYYGYTF
.	.	TRBV7-2	TRBJ2-2	TGTGCCAGCAGCTCCTACTTGAGGACCGGGGAGCTGTTTTTT	CASSSYLRTGELFF
.	.	TRBV29-1	TRBJ2-3	TGCAGCGTTGTAAGGGGATTGACAGATACGCAGTATTTT	CSVVRGLTDTQYF
TRBD2	.	TRBV7-2	TRBJ2-3	TGTGCCAGCAGCTTACGACTAGCGGGAATGGATACGCAGTATTTT	CASSLRLAGMDTQYF
TRBD1	.	TRBV28	TRBJ2-2	TGTGCCAGCAGCTACAGGGGCCGGTTAGCCGGGGAGCTGTTTTTT	CASSYRGRLAGELFF
TRBD2	.	TRBV11-2	TRBJ2-1	TGTGCCAGCAGCTCAGGGACTAACATCTACAATGAGCAGTTCTTC	CASSSGTNIYNEQFF
.	.	TRBV11-3	TRBJ1-2	TGTGCCAGCAGCTTAGATCCGGGGTTCAACTATGGCTACACCTTC	CASSLDPGFNYGYTF
.	.	TRBV25-1	TRBJ2-2	TGTGCCAGCACCCTCAGGGGGGACCCAGTGAGAACCGGGGAGCTGTTTTTT	CASTLRGDPVRTGELFF
.	.	TRBV25-1	TRBJ1-3	TGTGCCAGCAGTATTCTTGGGCCCGGAAACACCATATATTTT	CASSILGPGNTIYF
TRBD1	.	TRBV20-1	TRBJ2-7	TGCAGTGCTGCCAGGGGGCGCGAGCAGTACTTC	CSAARGREQYF
TRBD1	.	TRBV7-3	TRBJ1-5	TGTGCCAGCAGCTTAAGATTCCTCGGACAGGGTGAGAGCAATCAGCCCCAGCATTTT	CASSLRFLGQGESNQPQHF
TRBD1	.	TRBV7-9	TRBJ2-7	TGTGCCAGCAGCTTAACAGGGGCCTACGAGCAGTACTTC	CASSLTGAYEQYF
.	.	TRBV4-1	TRBJ1-2	TGCGCCAGCAGCCGACCAACAGGAGACTATGGCTACACCTTC	CASSRPTGDYGYTF
.	.	TRBV9	TRBJ1-1	TGTGCCAGCAGCGTTACCAGGGAAGGCCTGAACACTGAAGCTTTCTTT	CASSVTREGLNTEAFF
.	.	TRBV28	TRBJ2-7	TGTGCCAGCAGTCGGTGGCAGGCCCCCTACGAGCAGTACTTC	CASSRWQAPYEQYF
.	.	TRBV18	TRBJ2-3	TGTGCCAGCTCACCAAGACAGGTCACAGATACGCAGTATTTT	CASSPRQVTDTQYF
TRBD2	.	TRBV30	TRBJ2-1	TGTGCCTGGAGTGGGAAGCGGGGGGACTACAATGAGCAGTTCTTC	CAWSGKRGDYNEQFF
TRBD2	once	TRBV5-8	TRBJ2-3	TGTGCCAGCAGCCCCCGGGAGGGGGGCACAGATACGCAGTATTTT	CASSPREGGTDTQYF
.	.	TRBV19	TRBJ2-3	TGTGCCAGTAGTCCGCTAAACAGGGGACTCACAGATACGCAGTATTTT	CASSPLNRGLTDTQYF
TRBD2	.	TRBV5-8	TRBJ2-2	TGTGCCAGCAGCTTGGTAGCTAGCGGGGGGTCCTTGAACACCGGGGAGCTGTTTTTT	CASSLVASGGSLNTGELFF
.	.	TRBV7-2	TRBJ2-7	TGTGCCAGCAGCCTACAGGGCTACGAGCAGTACTTC	CASSLQGYEQYF
TRBD2	.	TRBV7-9	TRBJ2-7	TGTGCCAGCAGTTCTAGCGGGAGTTACGAGCAGTACTTC	CASSSSGSYEQYF
TRBD1	.	TRBV30	TRBJ1-6	TGTGCCTGGAGTGTTGGTGGGACAGGGAATTCACCCCTCCACTTT	CAWSVGGTGNSPLHF
.	.	TRBV4-2	TRBJ1-1	TGTGCCAGCAGCCAAGTACCGACAGACACTGAAGCTTTCTTT	CASSQVPTDTEAFF
.	.	TRBV11-2	TRBJ2-7	TGTGCCAGCAGCCCCCTCAACCGCAAACAGGGGGAGGGCTACGAGCAGTACTTC	CASSPLNRKQGEGYEQYF
TRBD2	.	TRBV10-3	TRBJ2-1	TGTGCCATAGGACTAGCGGGGGGGGATGAGCAGTTCTTC	CAIGLAGGDEQFF
.	.	TRBV18	TRBJ2-7	TGTGCCAGCTCACTTGCAGGGCCCTCCTACGAGCAGTACTTC	CASSLAGPSYEQYF
TRBD1	.	TRBV28	TRBJ1-1	TGTGCCAGCAGTCCCCAGGGGACAGGGGGAAACACTGAAGCTTTCTTT	CASSPQGTGGNTEAFF
TRBD1	few	TRBV9	TRBJ2-3	TGTGCCAGCAGCGCCGACAGGGGCCCCACAGATACGCAGTATTTT	CASSADRGPTDTQYF
TRBD1	.	TRBV27	TRBJ1-2	TGTGCCAGCAGCCGCATACAGGGGAACTATGGCTACACCTTC	CASSRIQGNYGYTF
.	few	TRBV7-2	TRBJ2-7	TGTGCCAGCAGCTTGAATTCGCGGGGCGAGCAGTACTTC	CASSLNSRGEQYF
TRBD1	.	TRBV2	TRBJ2-7	TGTGCCAGCAATAGACCGGGACAGAGTACCTACGAGCAGTACTTC	CASNRPGQSTYEQYF
.	.	TRBV27	TRBJ1-5	TGTGCCAGCAGTTACGGGGTAAATAGCAATCAGCCCCAGCATTTT	CASSYGVNSNQPQHF
.	.	TRBV10-3	TRBJ1-2	TGTGCCATCAGTGGGACAGCCAACTATGGCTACACCTTC	CAISGTANYGYTF
.	.	TRBV18	TRBJ2-3	TGTGCCAGCTCCCCCGGGCAGGGAAAAGATACGCAGTATTTT	CASSPGQGKDTQYF
TRBD2	few	TRBV15	TRBJ2-5	TGTGCCACCAGCCCCCCGGGGGGGGCAGAGACCCAGTACTTC	CATSPPGGAETQYF
.	.	TRBV7-9	TRBJ1-2	TGTGCCAGCAGCTTCCGGGGTAATGGCTACACCTTC	CASSFRGNGYTF
TRBD1	.	TRBV7-2	TRBJ1-1	TGTGCCAGCAGCTCCCGACAGGGACTCATGAACACTGAAGCTTTCTTT	CASSSRQGLMNTEAFF
.	.	TRBV15	TRBJ1-2	TGTGCCACCAGCAGAGGGGCAGGGGACTATGGCTACACCTTC	CATSRGAGDYGYTF
TRBD2	few	TRBV4-2	TRBJ2-7	TGTGCCAGCAGCTCTGCCGGGACTACTTCCTACGAGCAGTACTTC	CASSSAGTTSYEQYF
TRBD1	few	TRBV10-3	TRBJ1-2	TGTGCCATCAGTGAGTCGATGTCGGGACAGGGTGCTAACTATGGCTACACCTTC	CAISESMSGQGANYGYTF
TRBD1	.	TRBV2	TRBJ1-2	TGTGCCAGCAGCCGACAGGGTGTTAACTATGGCTACACCTTC	CASSRQGVNYGYTF
.	.	TRBV9	TRBJ2-2	TGTGCCAGCACCGACCAAAAAGGGGGGCTGTTTTTT	CASTDQKGGLFF
.	.	TRBV10-3	TRBJ2-1	TGTGCCATCAGCCACGGGACTCACAATGAGCAGTTCTTC	CAISHGTHNEQFF
TRBD1	.	TRBV2	TRBJ1-2	TGTGCCAGCACGAGGGGGGTCAGACAGGGCGGCTATGGCTACACCTTC	CASTRGVRQGGYGYTF
.	.	TRBV19	TRBJ2-3	TGTGCCAGCAAGCTGGGCGGGACAGATACGCAGTATTTT	CASKLGGTDTQYF
TRBD1	.	TRBV9	TRBJ2-7	TGTGCCAGCAGCACCCGGACAGGGTACGAGCAGTACTTC	CASSTRTGYEQYF
.	.	TRBV7-9	TRBJ1-1	TGTGCCAGCAGCCCTGGGGGCGCTGAAGCTTTCTTT	CASSPGGAEAFF
.	.	TRBV16	TRBJ2-7	TGTGCCAGCAGCCAATATAGGCAGGGCAATACCTACGAGCAGTACTTC	CASSQYRQGNTYEQYF
TRBD2	.	TRBV6-4	TRBJ2-1	TGTGCCAGCAGTCGTCACGGGGGACTAACCAATGAGCAGTTCTTC	CASSRHGGLTNEQFF
.	.	TRBV27	TRBJ2-7	TGTGCCAGCAGTTTAGGGCCCCAAAGCTCCTACGAGCAGTACTTC	CASSLGPQSSYEQYF
TRBD2	.	TRBV27	TRBJ2-2	TGTGCCAGCAGTCCGGGACTAGCGGCGAACACCGGGGAGCTGTTTTTT	CASSPGLAANTGELFF
.	few	TRBV11-3	TRBJ1-1	TGTGCCAGCAGCTTAGATCTAAGCACTGAAGCTTTCTTT	CASSLDLSTEAFF